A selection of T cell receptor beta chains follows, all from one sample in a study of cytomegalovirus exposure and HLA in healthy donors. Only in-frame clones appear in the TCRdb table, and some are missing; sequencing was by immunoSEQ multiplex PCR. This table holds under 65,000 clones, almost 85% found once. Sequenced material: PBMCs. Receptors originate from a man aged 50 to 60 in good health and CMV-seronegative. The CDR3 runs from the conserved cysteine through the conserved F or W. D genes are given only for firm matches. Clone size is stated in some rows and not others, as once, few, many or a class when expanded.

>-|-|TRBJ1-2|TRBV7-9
CASNIGLSGTPSNYGYTF
TGTGCCAGCAACATAGGGCTGTCCGGGACACCTTCTAACTATGGCTACACCTTC
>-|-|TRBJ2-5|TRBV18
CASSPPGSQETQYF
TGTGCCAGCTCACCACCTGGCAGCCAAGAGACCCAGTACTTC
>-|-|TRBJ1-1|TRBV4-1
CASSQDGKLQAFF
TGCGCCAGCAGCCAAGATGGCAAGTTGCAAGCTTTCTTT
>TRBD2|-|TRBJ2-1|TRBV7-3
CASSLGLAGQKSSYNEQFF
TGTGCCAGCAGCTTGGGACTAGCGGGCCAAAAGAGCTCCTACAATGAGCAGTTCTTC
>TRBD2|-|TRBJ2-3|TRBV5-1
CASLAGGADTQYF
TGCGCCAGCCTAGCGGGGGGGGCAGATACGCAGTATTTT
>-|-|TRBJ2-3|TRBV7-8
CASSPSPRYTDTQYF
TGTGCCAGCAGCCCGAGCCCAAGATACACAGATACGCAGTATTTT
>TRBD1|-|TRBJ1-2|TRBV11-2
CASSANRDRAFGYTF
TGTGCCAGCAGCGCAAACCGGGACAGGGCATTCGGTTACACCTTC
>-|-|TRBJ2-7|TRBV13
CASSSRLYNDEQYF
TGTGCCAGCAGCTCCCGACTGTATAACGACGAGCAGTACTTC
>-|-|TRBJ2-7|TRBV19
CASSREGAGEQYF
TGTGCCAGTAGCCGGGAGGGGGCTGGAGAGCAGTACTTC
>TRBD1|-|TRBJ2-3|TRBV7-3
CATSGTGSDTQYF
TGTGCAACGTCCGGGACAGGGTCAGATACGCAGTATTTT
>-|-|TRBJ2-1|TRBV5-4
CASSSPGYEQFF
TGTGCCAGCAGCTCCCCGGGGTATGAGCAGTTCTTC
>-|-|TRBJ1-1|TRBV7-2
CASSSGGGVSTEAFF
TGTGCCAGCAGCTCCGGCGGGGGTGTTAGCACTGAAGCTTTCTTT
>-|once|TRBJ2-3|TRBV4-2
CASSQVPVGADTQYF
TGTGCCAGCAGCCAAGTACCGGTCGGGGCAGATACGCAGTATTTT
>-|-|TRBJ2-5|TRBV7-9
CASSGSQYQETQYF
TGTGCCAGCAGCGGGAGCCAGTACCAAGAGACCCAGTACTTC
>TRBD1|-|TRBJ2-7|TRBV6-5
CASSVDRGKQYF
TGTGCCAGCAGCGTTGACAGGGGCAAGCAGTACTTC
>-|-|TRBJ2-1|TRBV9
CASSVAGLNNEQFF
TGTGCCAGCAGCGTCGCGGGACTCAACAATGAGCAGTTCTTC
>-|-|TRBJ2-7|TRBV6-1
CASSEVWQPRGEQYF
TGTGCCAGCAGTGAAGTTTGGCAGCCTAGGGGGGAGCAGTACTTC
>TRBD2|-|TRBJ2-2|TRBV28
CASRRLAGASNTGELFF
TGTGCCAGCAGAAGACTAGCGGGGGCATCTAACACCGGGGAGCTGTTTTTT
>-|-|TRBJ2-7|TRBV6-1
CASRMELASEQYF
TGTGCCAGCAGGATGGAGCTGGCATCCGAGCAGTACTTC
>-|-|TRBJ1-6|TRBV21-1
CASSEDRSSYNSPLHF
TGTGCCAGCAGCGAAGACAGGAGCTCCTATAATTCACCCCTCCACTTT
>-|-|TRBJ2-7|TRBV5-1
CASSLYVTGDEQYF
TGCGCCAGCAGCTTGTATGTGACAGGTGATGAGCAGTACTTC
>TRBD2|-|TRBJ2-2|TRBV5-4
CASSFAGGGPGELFF
TGTGCCAGCAGCTTTGCGGGGGGAGGTCCCGGGGAGCTGTTTTTT
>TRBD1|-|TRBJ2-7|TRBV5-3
CARSSGQGGTAYF
TGTGCCAGAAGCTCGGGACAGGGTGGTACGGCGTACTTC
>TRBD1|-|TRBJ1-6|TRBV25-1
CASSEPRQGTSPLHF
TGTGCCAGCAGTGAACCCCGACAGGGAACCTCACCCCTCCACTTT
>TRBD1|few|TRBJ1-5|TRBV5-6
CASSLTGTGNQPQHF
TGTGCCAGCAGCTTAACAGGGACAGGGAATCAGCCCCAGCATTTT
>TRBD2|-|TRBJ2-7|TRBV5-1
CASSSGGPSGEQYF
TGCGCCAGCAGCTCGGGGGGGCCTTCGGGCGAGCAGTACTTC
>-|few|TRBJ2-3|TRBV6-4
CASSDGGATDTQYF
TGTGCCAGCAGTGACGGGGGGGCCACAGATACGCAGTATTTT
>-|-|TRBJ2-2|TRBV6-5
CASSSANTGELFF
TGTGCCAGCAGTTCAGCGAACACCGGGGAGCTGTTTTTT
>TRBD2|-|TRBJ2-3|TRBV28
CASSTPRLAGGPTDTQYF
TGTGCCAGCAGTACCCCGAGACTAGCGGGGGGGCCCACAGATACGCAGTATTTT
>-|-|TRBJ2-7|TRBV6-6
CASSYSPPGVGEQYF
TGTGCCAGCAGTTACTCCCCCCCAGGGGTAGGAGAGCAGTACTTC
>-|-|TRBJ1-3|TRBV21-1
CASSKGSGHTGNTIYF
TGTGCCAGCAGCAAAGGCTCAGGGCACACTGGAAACACCATATATTTT
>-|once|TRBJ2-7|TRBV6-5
CASSYSSGAEQYF
TGTGCCAGCAGTTACTCTTCAGGGGCCGAGCAGTACTTC
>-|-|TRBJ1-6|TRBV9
CASSITGGLSPLHF
TGTGCCAGCAGCATAACGGGGGGGCTTTCACCCCTCCACTTT
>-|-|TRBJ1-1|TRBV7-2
CASSLWSGNTEAFF
TGTGCCAGCAGCTTATGGTCCGGGAACACTGAAGCTTTCTTT
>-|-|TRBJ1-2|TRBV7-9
CASRQGTDVYGYTF
TGTGCCAGCAGACAGGGCACGGACGTTTATGGCTACACCTTC
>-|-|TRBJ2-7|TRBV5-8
CASSLGSGSYEQYF
TGTGCCAGCAGCTTGGGGAGCGGCTCCTACGAGCAGTACTTC
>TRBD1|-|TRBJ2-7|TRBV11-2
CASSSLQFLRQGTAYEQYF
TGTGCCAGCAGCTCCCTCCAGTTCCTTAGACAGGGGACCGCCTACGAGCAGTACTTC
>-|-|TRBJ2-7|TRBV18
CASSPVVWTESYEQYF
TGTGCCAGCTCACCAGTGGTTTGGACAGAAAGTTACGAGCAGTACTTC
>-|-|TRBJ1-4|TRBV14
CASSQSDKASNEKLFF
TGTGCCAGCAGCCAATCGGACAAAGCCTCTAATGAAAAACTGTTTTTT
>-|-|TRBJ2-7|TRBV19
CASSIGSGPTYEQYF
TGTGCCAGTAGTATAGGATCAGGCCCTACCTACGAGCAGTACTTC
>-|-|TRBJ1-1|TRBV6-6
CASSYFVPTRGAFF
TGTGCCAGCAGTTACTTCGTACCAACCCGGGGAGCTTTCTTT
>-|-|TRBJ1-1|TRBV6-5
CASTPDLATEAFF
TGTGCCAGCACTCCTGATCTGGCCACTGAAGCTTTCTTT
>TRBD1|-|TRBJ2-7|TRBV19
CASPGQGGGEQYF
TGTGCCAGCCCGGGACAGGGCGGAGGAGAGCAGTACTTC
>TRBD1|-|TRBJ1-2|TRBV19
CASIDRDHYGYTF
TGTGCCAGTATTGACAGGGACCATTATGGCTACACCTTC
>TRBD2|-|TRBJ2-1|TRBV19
CASSIRTSGVYTRQGEQFF
TGTGCCAGTAGTATCCGGACTAGCGGGGTTTACACCAGGCAGGGTGAGCAGTTCTTC
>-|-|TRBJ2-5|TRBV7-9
CASSLDQGIRETQYF
TGTGCCAGCAGCCTGGACCAGGGCATCCGAGAGACCCAGTACTTC
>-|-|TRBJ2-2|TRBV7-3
CASSPLRGNTGELFF
TGTGCCAGCAGCCCCCTGCGGGGGAACACCGGGGAGCTGTTTTTT